This TCR beta chain emerged from a study of shared clonotypes between healthy human individuals. Study as a whole: Each donor's CD8 memory used one plate, CD8 naive two, each CD4 subset three.

Comment on this clone: Its antigen is not known.

This CDR3 contains 17 residues. V lost 4 bases, J lost 4 bases, and 15 bases stayed unmatched. The V gene's germline CDR1 is SGHTS and CDR2 YDEGEE. In the CD4+ fraction, cells were divided into CD45RA+ naive and CD45RA-negative memory subsets. General study results and limits: Clonotypes which were not shared had lower generation probabilities than clonotypes that all four donors shared.

Per sorted-subset replicate PCR, input was roughly 200 ng DNA, representing tens of thousands of T cell genomes. The method was immunoSEQ multiplex PCR; TCRdb's version includes in-frame clones alone and lacks a portion of them. The sample shows roughly 1.5 million clones, about 98% of them seen only once. Material for sequencing was naive CD4+ T cells sorted from blood. Subset reported: CD45RA+ positively selected. The V call is TRBV5-8, the J call TRBJ2-7; TRBD1 matches 9 bases. The clonotype comes from a man aged 30-40 years in good health. The chain's CDR3 is CASSAPGGQGMNYEQYF. The CDR3 nucleotides read TGTGCCAGCAGCGCACCGGGGGGACAGGGTATGAATTACGAGCAGTACTTC.